This TCR delta chain was sequenced during a study of γδ T cells in repeated Plasmodium falciparum infection. At the level of the study: Timepoints: baseline, immediately before selected infections, and 21 days after every infection. Some Malian samples span acute malaria episodes; others come from no-transmission periods. Study-wide findings and caveats: Compared with Australian children, Malian Vdelta2-negative repertoires seemed more clonal, less diverse, less shared.

The J segment lost 3 bases and the V segment lost 2 bases, leaving 14 bases of the junction unmatched. The germline V gene encodes CDR1 TSWWSYY and CDR2 QGS. This CDR3 region has 18 residues. TCRdb redid clone calling on the multiplex PCR reads using CATT. The table includes over 45,000 delta-chain clones, approximately 1.5% detected once. Flow sorting of PBMC yielded separate Vgamma9/Vdelta2+ and Vdelta2-negative gammadelta T cell populations for bulk repertoire analysis. This clone came up many times. Its matching antigen is unknown. The mismatch at residue 13 between this DNA's translation and the TCRdb protein of a much larger clone likely reflects a read error; the protein shown is translated from the DNA.

The chain recombines TRDV1 with TRDJ1, with TRDD3 matching 8 bases. Sequenced material: gamma-delta T cells from blood. This receptor was identified in a pool of human donors (malaria-infected and uninfected, not separated). DNA for the CDR3: TGTGCTCTTGGGGAAACAAAGGGATACGTTCTTGACGCCGATAAACTCATCTTT. This gives the protein CALGETKGYVLDADKLIF.